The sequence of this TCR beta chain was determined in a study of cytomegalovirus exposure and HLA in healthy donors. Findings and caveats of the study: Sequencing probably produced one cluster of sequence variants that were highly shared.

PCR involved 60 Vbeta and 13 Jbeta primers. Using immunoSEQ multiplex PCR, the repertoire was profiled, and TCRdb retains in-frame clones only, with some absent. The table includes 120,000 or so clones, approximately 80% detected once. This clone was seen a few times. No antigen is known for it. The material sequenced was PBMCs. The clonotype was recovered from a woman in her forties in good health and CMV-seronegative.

The CDR3 DNA follows: TGCGCCAGCAGTCAAACAGGGGGAAATACGCAGTATTTT. It yields the protein CASSQTGGNTQYF. V usage is TRBV10-1 and J usage is TRBJ2-3, with 8 bases that match TRBD1. Germline CDR1 and CDR2: WNHNN and SYGVQD (reference sequence). The CDR3 is 13 residues long. J gave up 7 bases and V 5 bases, and 5 bases lay outside the gene matches.